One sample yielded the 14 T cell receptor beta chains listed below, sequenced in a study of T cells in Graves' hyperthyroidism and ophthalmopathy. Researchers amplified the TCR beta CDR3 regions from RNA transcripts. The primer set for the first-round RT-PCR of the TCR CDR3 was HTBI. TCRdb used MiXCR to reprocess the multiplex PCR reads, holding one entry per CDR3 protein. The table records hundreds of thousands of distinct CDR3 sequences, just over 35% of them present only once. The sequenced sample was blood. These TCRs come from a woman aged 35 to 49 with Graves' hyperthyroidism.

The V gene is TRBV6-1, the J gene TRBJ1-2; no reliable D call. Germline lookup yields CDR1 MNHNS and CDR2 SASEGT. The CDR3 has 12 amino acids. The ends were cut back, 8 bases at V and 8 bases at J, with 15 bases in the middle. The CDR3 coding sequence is TGTGCCAGCTCTACCGGAAGGAGGGGCTACACCTTC. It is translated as CASSTGRRGYTF.

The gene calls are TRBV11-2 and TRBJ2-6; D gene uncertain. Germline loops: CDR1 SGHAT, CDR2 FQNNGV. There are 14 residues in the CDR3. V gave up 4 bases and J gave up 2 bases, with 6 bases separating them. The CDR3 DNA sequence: TGTGCCAGCAGCTCCGCCACTGGGGCCAACGTCCTGACTTTC. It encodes CASSSATGANVLTF.

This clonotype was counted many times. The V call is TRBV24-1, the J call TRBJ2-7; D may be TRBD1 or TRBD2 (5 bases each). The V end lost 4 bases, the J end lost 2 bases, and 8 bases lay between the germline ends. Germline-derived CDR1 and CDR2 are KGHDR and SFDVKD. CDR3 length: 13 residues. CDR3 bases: TGTGCCACCAGTGAGGGGGAACCCTACGAGCAGTACTTC. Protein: CATSEGEPYEQYF.

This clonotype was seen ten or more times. DNA for the CDR3: TGTGCCAGCAGCTTATACCCAGAAGTTTCCTATGGCTACACCTTC. Translated, it gives CASSLYPEVSYGYTF. The chain is built from TRBV7-2 and TRBJ1-2; D unresolved. The CDR3 contains 15 residues. Trimming cost V 2 bases and J 4 bases, with 14 bases left between them. Germline V gives CDR1 SGHTA, CDR2 FQGNSA.

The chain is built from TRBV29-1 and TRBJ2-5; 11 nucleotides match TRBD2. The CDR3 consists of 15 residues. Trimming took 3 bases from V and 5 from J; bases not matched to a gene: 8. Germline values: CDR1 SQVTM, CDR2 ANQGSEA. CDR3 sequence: CSVDDGVAGGETQYF. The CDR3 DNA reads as TGCAGCGTTGACGACGGGGTAGCGGGAGGGGAGACCCAGTACTTC.

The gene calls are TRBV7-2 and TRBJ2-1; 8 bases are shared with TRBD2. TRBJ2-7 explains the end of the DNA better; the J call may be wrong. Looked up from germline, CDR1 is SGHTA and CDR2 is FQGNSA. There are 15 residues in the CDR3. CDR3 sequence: CASSPFSGAYNEQYF. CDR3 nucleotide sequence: TGTGCCAGCAGCCCTTTTAGCGGGGCCTACAATGAGCAGTACTTC.

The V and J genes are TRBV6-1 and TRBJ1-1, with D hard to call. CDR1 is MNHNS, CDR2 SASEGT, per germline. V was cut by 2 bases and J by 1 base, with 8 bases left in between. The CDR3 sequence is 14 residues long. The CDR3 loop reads CASSEFRGNTEAFF. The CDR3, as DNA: TGTGCCAGCAGTGAATTTCGGGGGAACACTGAAGCTTTCTTT.

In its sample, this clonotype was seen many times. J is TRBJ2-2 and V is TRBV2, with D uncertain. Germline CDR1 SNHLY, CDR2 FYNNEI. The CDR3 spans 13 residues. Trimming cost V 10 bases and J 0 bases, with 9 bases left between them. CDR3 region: CAIGASNTGELFF. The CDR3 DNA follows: TGTGCCATAGGAGCTTCGAACACCGGGGAGCTGTTTTTT. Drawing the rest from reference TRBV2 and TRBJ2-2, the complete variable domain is EPEVTQTPSHQVTQMGQEVILRCVPISNHLYFYWYRQILGQKVEFLVSFYNNEISEKSEIFDDQFSVERPDGSNFTLKIRSTKLEDSAMYFCAIGASNTGELFFGEGSRLTVL.

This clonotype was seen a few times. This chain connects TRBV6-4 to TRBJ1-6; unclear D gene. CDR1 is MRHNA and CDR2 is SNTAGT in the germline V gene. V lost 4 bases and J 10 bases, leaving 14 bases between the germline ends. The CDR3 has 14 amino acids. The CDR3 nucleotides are TGTGCCAGCAGTGTCACATACGGCGGCTCACCCCTCCACTTT. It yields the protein CASSVTYGGSPLHF.

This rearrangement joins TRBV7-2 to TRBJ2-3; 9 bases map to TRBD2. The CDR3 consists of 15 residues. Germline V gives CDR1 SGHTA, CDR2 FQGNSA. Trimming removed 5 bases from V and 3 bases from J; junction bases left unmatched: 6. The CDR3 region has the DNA TGTGCCAGCAGCAACGCGGGGGGGCCAACAGATACGCAGTATTTT. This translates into CASSNAGGPTDTQYF.

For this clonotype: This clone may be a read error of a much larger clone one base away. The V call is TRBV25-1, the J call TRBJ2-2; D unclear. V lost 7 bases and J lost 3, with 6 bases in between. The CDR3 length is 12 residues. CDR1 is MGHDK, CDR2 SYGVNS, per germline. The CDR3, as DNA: TGTGCCAGCACTTGGGACACCGGGGAGCTGTTTTTT. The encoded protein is CASTWDTGELFF.

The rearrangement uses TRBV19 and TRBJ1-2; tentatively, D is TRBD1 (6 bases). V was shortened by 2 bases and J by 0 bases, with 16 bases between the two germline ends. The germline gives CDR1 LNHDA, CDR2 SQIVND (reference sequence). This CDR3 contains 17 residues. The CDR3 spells CASSIRGEGGSNYGYTF. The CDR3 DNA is TGTGCCAGTAGTATACGGGGGGAAGGGGGGTCTAACTATGGCTACACCTTC.

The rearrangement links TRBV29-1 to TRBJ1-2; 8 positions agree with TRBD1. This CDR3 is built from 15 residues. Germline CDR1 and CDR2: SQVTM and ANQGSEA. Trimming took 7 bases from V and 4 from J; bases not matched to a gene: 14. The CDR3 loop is CSARISGDRTYGYTF. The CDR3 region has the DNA TGCAGCGCCCGAATATCCGGGGACAGGACCTATGGCTACACCTTC.

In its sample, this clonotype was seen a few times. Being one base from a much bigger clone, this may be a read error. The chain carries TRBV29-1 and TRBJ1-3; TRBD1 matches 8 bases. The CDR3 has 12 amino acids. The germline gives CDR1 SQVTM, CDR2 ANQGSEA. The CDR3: CGVTGEGNTIYF. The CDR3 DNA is TGCGGCGTGACAGGGGAAGGAAACACCATATATTTT.